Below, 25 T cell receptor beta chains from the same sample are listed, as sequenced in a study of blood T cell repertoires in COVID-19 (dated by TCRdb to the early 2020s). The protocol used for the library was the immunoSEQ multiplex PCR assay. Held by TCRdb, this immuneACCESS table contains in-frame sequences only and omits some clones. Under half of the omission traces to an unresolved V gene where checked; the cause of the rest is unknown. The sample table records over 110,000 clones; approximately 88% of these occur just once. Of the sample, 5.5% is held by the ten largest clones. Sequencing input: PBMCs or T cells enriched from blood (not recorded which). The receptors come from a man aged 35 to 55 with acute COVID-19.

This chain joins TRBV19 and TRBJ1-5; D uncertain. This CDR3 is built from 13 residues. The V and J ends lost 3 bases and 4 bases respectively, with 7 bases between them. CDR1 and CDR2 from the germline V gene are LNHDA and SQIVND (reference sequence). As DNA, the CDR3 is TGTGCCAGTAGTATGGAGCGTAATCAGCCCCAGCATTTT. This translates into CASSMERNQPQHF.

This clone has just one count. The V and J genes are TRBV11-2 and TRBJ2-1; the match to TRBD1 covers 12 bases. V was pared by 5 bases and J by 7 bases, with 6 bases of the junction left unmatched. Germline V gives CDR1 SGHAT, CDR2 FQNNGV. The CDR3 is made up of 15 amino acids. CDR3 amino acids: CASSEGQGAWNEQFF. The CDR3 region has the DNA TGTGCCAGCAGCGAGGGACAGGGGGCCTGGAATGAGCAGTTCTTC.

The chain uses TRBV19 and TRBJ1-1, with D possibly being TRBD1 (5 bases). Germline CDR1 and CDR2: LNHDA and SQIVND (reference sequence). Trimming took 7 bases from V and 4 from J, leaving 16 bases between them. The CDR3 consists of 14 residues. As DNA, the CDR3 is TGTGCCAGTACCTTTTGGGGCTCTCCCACTGAAGCTTTCTTT. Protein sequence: CASTFWGSPTEAFF. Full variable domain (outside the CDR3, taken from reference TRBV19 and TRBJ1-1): DGGITQSPKYLFRKEGQNVTLSCEQNLNHDAMYWYRQDPGQGLRLIYYSQIVNDFQKGDIAEGYSVSREKKESFPLTVTSAQKNPTAFYLCASTFWGSPTEAFFGQGTRLTVV.

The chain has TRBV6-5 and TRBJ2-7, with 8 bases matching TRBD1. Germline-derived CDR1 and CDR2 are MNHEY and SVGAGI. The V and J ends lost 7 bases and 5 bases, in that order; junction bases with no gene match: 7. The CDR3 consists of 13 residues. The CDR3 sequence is CASTRAGGDEQYF. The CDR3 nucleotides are TGTGCCAGCACTCGGGCAGGGGGCGACGAGCAGTACTTC.

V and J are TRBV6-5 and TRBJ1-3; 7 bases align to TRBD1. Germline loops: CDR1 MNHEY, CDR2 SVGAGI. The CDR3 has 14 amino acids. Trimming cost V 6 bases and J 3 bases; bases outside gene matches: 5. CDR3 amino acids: CASSPWDSGNTIYF. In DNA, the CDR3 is TGTGCCAGCAGCCCCTGGGACAGTGGAAACACCATATATTTT.

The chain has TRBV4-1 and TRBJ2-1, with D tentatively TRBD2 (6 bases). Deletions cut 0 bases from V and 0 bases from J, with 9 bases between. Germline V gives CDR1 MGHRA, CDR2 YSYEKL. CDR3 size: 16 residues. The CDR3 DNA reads TGCGCCAGCAGCCAAGATGGAGCGGGCTCCTACAATGAGCAGTTCTTC. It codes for CASSQDGAGSYNEQFF.

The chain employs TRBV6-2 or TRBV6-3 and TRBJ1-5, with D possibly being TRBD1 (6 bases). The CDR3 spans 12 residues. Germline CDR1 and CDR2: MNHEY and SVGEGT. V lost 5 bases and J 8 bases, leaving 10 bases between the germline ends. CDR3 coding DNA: TGTGCCAGCAGTACAACAGGGAAGCCCCAGCATTTT. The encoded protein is CASSTTGKPQHF.

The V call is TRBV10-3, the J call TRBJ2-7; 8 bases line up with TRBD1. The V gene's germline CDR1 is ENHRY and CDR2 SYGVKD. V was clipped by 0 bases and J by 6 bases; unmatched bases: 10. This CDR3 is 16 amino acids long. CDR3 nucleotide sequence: TGTGCCATCAGTGAGTCGGTTTTAAGGGGGACAGGCGAGCAGTACTTC. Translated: CAISESVLRGTGEQYF.

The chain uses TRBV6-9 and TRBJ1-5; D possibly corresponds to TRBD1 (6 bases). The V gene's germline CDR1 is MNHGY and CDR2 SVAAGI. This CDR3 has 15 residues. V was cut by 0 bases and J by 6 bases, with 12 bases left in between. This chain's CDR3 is CASSYSNTGCQPQHF. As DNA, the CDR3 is TGTGCCAGCAGTTATTCGAATACAGGGTGTCAGCCCCAGCATTTT.

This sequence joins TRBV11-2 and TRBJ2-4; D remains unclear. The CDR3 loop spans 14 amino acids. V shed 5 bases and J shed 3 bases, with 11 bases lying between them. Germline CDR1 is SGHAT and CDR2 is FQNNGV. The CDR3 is CASSTTLGKNIQYF. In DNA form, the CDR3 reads TGTGCCAGCAGCACAACCCTAGGCAAAAACATTCAGTACTTC.

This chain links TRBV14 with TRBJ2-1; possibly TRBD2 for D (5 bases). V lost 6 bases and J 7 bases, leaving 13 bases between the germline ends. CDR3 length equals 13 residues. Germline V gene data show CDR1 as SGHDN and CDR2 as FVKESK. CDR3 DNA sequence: TGTGCCAGCAGAGGGCGGACTGGTAATGAGCAGTTCTTC. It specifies CASRGRTGNEQFF.

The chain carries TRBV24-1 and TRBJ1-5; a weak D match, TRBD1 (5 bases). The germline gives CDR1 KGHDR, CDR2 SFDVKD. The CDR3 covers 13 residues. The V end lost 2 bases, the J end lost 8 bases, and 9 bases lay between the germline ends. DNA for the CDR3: TGTGCCACCAGTGATTGGGGCCAGGAGCCCCAGCATTTT. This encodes CATSDWGQEPQHF.

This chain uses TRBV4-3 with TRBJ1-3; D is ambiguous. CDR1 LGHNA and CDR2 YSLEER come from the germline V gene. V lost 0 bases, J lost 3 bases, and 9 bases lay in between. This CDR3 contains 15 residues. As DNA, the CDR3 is TGCGCCAGCAGCCAAGATCTGGGAGTTGGAAACACCATATATTTT. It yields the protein CASSQDLGVGNTIYF.

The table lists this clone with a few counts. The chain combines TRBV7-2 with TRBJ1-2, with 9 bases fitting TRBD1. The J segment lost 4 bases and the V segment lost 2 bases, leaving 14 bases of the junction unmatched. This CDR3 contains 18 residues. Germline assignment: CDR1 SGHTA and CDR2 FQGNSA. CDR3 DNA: TGTGCCAGCAGCTTAACGGGTCTAAACAGGGGGCGCCGCTATGGCTACACCTTC. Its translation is CASSLTGLNRGRRYGYTF.

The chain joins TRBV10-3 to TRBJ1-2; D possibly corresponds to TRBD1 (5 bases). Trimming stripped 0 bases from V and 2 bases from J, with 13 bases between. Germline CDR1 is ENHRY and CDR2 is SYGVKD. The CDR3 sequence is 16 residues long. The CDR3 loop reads CAISESSFGGNYGYTF. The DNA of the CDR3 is TGTGCCATCAGTGAGTCGTCTTTCGGGGGGAACTATGGCTACACCTTC.

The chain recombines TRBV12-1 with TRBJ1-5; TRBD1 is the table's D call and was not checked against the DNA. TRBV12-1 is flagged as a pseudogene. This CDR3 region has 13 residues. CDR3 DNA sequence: TGTGCCAGCAGGTGTGGCAGAAATCAGCCCCAGCATTTT. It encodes CASRCGRNQPQHF.

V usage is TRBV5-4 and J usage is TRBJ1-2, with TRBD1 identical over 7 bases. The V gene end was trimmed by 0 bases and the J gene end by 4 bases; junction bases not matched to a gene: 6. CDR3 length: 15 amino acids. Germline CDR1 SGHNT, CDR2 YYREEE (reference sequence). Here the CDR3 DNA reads TGTGCCAGCAGCTTGGTCGCAGGGGGAAGCTATGGCTACACCTTC. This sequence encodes CASSLVAGGSYGYTF.

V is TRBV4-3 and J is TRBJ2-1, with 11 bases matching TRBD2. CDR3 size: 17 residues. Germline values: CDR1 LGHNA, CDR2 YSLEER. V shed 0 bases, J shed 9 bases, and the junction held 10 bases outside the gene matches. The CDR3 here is CASSQDLPGLAEGEQFF. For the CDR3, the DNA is TGCGCCAGCAGCCAAGATTTACCGGGACTAGCGGAGGGTGAGCAGTTCTTC.

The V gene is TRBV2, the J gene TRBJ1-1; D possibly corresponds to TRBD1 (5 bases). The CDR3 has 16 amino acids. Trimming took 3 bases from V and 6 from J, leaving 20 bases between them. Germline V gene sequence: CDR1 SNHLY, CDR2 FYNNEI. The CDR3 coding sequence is TGTGCCAGCAGTGACCAAGCCCCGGGAGGAGGGGCTGAAGCTTTCTTT. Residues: CASSDQAPGGGAEAFF.

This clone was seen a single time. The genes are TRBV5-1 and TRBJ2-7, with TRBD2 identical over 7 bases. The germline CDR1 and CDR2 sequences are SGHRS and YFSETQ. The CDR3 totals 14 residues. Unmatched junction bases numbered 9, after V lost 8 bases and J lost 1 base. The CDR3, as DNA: TGCGCCAGTATGGCCGGGACTACATCCTACGAGCAGTACTTC. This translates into CASMAGTTSYEQYF. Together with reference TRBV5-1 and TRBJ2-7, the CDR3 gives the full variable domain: KAGVTQTPRYLIKTRGQQVTLSCSPISGHRSVSWYQQTPGQGLQFLFEYFSETQRNKGNFPGRFSGRQFSNSRSEMNVSTLELGDSALYLCASMAGTTSYEQYFGPGTRLTVT.

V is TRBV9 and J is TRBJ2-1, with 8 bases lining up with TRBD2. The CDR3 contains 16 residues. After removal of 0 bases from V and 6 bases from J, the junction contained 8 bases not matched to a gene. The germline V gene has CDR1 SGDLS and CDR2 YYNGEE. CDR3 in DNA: TGTGCCAGCAGCGTAGCTCTCGCGGGGGGTGGCAATGAGCAGTTCTTC. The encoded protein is CASSVALAGGGNEQFF.

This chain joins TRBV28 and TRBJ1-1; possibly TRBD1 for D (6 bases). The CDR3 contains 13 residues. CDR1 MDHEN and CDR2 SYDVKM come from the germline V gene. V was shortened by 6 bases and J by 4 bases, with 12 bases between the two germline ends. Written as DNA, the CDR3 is TGTGCCAGCAGGTACAGGGTTGGCACTGAAGCTTTCTTT. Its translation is CASRYRVGTEAFF.

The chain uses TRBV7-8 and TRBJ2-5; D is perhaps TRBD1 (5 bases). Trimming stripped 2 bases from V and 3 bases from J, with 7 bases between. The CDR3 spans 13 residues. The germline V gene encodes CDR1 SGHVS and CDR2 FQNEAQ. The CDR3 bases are TGTGCCAGCAGCTTAACCAGGGAAGAGACCCAGTACTTC. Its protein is CASSLTREETQYF.

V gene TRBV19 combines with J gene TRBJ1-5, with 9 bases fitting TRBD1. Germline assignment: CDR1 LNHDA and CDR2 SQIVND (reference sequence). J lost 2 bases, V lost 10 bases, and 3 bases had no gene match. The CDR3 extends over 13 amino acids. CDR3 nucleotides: TGTGCCACACAGGGGGCTGGCAATCAGCCCCAGCATTTT. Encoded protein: CATQGAGNQPQHF. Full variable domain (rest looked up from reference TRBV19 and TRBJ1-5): DGGITQSPKYLFRKEGQNVTLSCEQNLNHDAMYWYRQDPGQGLRLIYYSQIVNDFQKGDIAEGYSVSREKKESFPLTVTSAQKNPTAFYLCATQGAGNQPQHFGDGTRLSIL.

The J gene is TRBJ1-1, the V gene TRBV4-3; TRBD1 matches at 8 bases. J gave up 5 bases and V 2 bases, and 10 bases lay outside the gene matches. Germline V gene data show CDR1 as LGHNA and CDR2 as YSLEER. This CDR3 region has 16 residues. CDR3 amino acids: CASSQREMGDRTEAFF. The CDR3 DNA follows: TGCGCCAGCAGCCAAAGAGAAATGGGGGACAGGACTGAAGCTTTCTTT.